This T cell receptor beta chain emerged from a study of T-cell reconstitution after alpha-beta-depleted transplantation in children. Overall study findings and caveats: Diversity of TCRbeta at day 60 was high in some patients, arising from surviving recipient T cells and thymic progenitors. Where alpha-beta T cells came from about two months after transplant was reportedly several hundred expanded graft clones. Diversity and T-cell counts at one year after transplant derived mostly from new T cells.

This CDR3 has 14 amino acids. V lost 6 bases to trimming and J lost 2 bases, with 14 bases between them. The germline V gene has CDR1 SNHLY and CDR2 FYNNEI. Points on this clonotype: Its antigen is unidentified.

Preparing the TCRbeta library involved the use of unique molecular identifiers. MiXCR, run by TCRdb on the PCR reads, gives a single entry per CDR3 protein. The sample contains a few hundred thousand distinct CDR3 sequences, approximately 12% of which appear only once. The rearrangement uses TRBV2 and TRBJ2-7; maybe TRBD2 (7 bases). The clonotype comes from a male patient between 10 and 17 years old who had a stem cell transplant for acute myeloid leukemia, so the T cells may come from the graft donor. The sample in question was PBMCs, mostly from graft donor cells, obtained 360 days after TCRalphabeta/CD19-depleted stem cell transplant. CDR3 protein: CASSGGQAAYEQYF. The CDR3 nucleotides are TGTGCCAGCAGCGGGGGGCAGGCTGCCTACGAGCAGTACTTC. Full variable domain (rest looked up from reference TRBV2 and TRBJ2-7): EPEVTQTPSHQVTQMGQEVILRCVPISNHLYFYWYRQILGQKVEFLVSFYNNEISEKSEIFDDQFSVERPDGSNFTLKIRSTKLEDSAMYFCASSGGQAAYEQYFGPGTRLTVT.